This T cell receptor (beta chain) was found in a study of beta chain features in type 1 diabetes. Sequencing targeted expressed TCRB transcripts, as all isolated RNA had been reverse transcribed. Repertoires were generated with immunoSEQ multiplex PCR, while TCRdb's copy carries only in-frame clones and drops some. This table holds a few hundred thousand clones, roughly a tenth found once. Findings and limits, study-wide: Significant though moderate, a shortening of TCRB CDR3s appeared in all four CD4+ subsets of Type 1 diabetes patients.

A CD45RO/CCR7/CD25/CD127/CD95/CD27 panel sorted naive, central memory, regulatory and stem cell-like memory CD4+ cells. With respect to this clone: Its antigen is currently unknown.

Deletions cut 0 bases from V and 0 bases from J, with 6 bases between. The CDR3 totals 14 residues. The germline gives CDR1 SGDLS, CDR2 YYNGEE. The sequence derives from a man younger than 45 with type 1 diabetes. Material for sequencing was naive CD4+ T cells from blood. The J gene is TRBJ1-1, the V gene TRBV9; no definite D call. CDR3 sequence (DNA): TGTGCCAGCAGCGTAGCTAGCCTGAACACTGAAGCTTTCTTT. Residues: CASSVASLNTEAFF.